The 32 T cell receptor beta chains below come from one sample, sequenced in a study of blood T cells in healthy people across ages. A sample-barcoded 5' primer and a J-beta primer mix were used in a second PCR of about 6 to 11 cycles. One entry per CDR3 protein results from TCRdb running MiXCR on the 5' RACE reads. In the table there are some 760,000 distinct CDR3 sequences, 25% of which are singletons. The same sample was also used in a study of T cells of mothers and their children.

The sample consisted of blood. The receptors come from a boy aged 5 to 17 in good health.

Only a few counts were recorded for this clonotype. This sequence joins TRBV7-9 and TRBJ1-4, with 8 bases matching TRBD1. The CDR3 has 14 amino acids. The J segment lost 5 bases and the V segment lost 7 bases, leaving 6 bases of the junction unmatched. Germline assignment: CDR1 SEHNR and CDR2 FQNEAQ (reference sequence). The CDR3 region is CASTPTGGNEKLFF. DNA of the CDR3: TGTGCCAGCACCCCTACAGGGGGGAATGAAAAACTGTTTTTT.

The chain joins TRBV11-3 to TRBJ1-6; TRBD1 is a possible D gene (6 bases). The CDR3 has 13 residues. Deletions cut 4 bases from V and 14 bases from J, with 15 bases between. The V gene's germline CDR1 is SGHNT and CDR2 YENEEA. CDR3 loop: CASSSDSLRSLHF. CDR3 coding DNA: TGTGCCAGCAGCTCGGACAGCCTAAGATCCCTCCACTTT.

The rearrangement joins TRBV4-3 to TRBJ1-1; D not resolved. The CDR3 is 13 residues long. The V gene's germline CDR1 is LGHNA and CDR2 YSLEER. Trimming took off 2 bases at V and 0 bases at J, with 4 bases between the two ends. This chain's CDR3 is CASSQLLNTEAFF. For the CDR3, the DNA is TGCGCCAGCAGCCAATTACTGAACACTGAAGCTTTCTTT.

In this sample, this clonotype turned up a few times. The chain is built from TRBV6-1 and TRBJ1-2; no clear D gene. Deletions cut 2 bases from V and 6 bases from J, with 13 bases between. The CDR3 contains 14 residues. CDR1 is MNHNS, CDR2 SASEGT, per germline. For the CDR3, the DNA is TGTGCCAGCAGTGAATCTGGCAGGACGGATGGCTACACCTTC. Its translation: CASSESGRTDGYTF.

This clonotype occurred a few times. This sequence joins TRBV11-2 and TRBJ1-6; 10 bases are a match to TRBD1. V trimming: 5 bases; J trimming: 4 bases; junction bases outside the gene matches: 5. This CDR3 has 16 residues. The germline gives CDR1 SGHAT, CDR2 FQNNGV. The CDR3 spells CASSRGQGEYNSPLHF. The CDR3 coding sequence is TGTGCCAGCAGCAGAGGACAGGGGGAATATAATTCACCCCTCCACTTT.

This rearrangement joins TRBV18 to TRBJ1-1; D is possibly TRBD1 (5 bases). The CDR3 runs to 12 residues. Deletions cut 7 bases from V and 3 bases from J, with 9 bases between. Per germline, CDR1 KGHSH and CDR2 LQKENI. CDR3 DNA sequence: TGTGCCAGCTGGGACGGGGACACTGAAGCTTTCTTT. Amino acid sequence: CASWDGDTEAFF.

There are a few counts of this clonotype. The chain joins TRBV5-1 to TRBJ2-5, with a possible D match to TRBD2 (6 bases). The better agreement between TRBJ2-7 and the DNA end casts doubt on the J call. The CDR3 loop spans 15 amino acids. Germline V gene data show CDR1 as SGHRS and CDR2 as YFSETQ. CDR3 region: CASSLDRLDRYEQYF. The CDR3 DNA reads TGCGCCAGCAGCTTGGATAGACTAGACCGCTACGAGCAGTACTTC.

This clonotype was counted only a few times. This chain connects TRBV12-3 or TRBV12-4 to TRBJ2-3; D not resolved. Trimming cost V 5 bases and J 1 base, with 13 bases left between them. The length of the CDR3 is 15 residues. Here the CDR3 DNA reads TGTGCCAGCAGTCATTCCGTCGGGCGCACAGATACGCAGTATTTT. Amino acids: CASSHSVGRTDTQYF.

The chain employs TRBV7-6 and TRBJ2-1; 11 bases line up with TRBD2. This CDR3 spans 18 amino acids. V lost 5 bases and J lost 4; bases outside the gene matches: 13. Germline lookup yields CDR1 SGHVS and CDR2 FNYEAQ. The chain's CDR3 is CASSINGGTSGLYNEQFF. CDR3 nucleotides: TGTGCCAGCAGCATAAACGGGGGGACTAGCGGATTATACAATGAGCAGTTCTTC.

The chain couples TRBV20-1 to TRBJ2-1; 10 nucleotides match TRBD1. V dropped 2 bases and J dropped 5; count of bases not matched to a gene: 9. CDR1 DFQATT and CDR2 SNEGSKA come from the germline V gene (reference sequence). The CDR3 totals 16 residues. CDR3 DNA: TGCAGTGCTAGACCCCTAAGGGGGACAGGGGACAATGAGCAGTTCTTC. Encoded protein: CSARPLRGTGDNEQFF.

The CDR3, as DNA: TGTGCCAGCAGCTTGGGACTAGCAGAAAACATTCAGTACTTC. It encodes CASSLGLAENIQYF. This chain uses TRBV5-6 with TRBJ2-4, with 7 nucleotides matching TRBD2. The V and J ends lost 0 bases and 5 bases, in that order; junction bases with no gene match: 2. Looked up from germline, CDR1 is SGHDT and CDR2 is YYEEEE. This CDR3 is 14 amino acids long.

The CDR3 DNA is TGTGCCAGCAGCTACGGACTAGCGGGAACTGAGCAGTTCTTC. Its translation: CASSYGLAGTEQFF. This chain links TRBV7-2 with TRBJ2-1; 12 nucleotides line up with TRBD2. The germline gives CDR1 SGHTA, CDR2 FQGNSA. CDR3 length: 14 residues. Germline trimming cut 4 bases from V and 9 bases from J; bases unmatched to any gene: 4.

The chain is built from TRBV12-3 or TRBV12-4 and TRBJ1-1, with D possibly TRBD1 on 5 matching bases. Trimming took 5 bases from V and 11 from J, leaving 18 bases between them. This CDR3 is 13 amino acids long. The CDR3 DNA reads TGTGCCAGCAGTGAACGAATCAGGGTGTTTGCTTTCTTT. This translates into CASSERIRVFAFF.

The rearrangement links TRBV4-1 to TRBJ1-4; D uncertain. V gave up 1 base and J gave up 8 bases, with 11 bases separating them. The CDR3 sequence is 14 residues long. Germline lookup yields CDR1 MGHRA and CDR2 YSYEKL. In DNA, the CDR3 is TGCGCCAGCAGCCAAGGCCCCCCATGGGAAAAACTGTTTTTT. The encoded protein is CASSQGPPWEKLFF.

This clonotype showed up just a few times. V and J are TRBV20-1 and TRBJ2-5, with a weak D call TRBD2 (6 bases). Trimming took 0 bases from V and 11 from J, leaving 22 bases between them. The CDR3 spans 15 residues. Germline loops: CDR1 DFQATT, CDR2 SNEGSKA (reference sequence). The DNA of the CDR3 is TGCAGTGCTAGAGATCTAACCCTCGGGTCTCGGGAGCAGTACTTC. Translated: CSARDLTLGSREQYF.

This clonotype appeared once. CDR3 nucleotide sequence: TGTGCCACCAGCAGAGAGCGGGGGGGCCCAGATACGCAGTATTTT. Protein product: CATSRERGGPDTQYF. This sequence joins TRBV15 and TRBJ2-3, with 9 bases fitting TRBD2. Unmatched junction bases numbered 2, after V lost 0 bases and J lost 4 bases. Germline assignment: CDR1 LNHNV and CDR2 YYDKDF (reference sequence). This CDR3 has 15 residues.

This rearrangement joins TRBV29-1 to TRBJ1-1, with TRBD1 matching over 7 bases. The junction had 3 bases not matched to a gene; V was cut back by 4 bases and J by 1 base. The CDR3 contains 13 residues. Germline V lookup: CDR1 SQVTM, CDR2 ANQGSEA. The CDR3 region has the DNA TGCAGCGTTGGAGGGGGCGCGAACACTGAAGCTTTCTTT. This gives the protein CSVGGGANTEAFF.

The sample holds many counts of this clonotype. The CDR3 sequence: CASSLAGSGNTIYF. CDR3 nucleotide sequence: TGTGCCAGCAGTCTAGCAGGGTCAGGAAACACCATATATTTT. The rearrangement uses TRBV7-2 and TRBJ1-3; tentative D call: TRBD1 (5 bases). V lost 6 bases and J 4 bases, leaving 13 bases between the germline ends. CDR3 length: 14 amino acids. The germline V gene encodes CDR1 SGHTA and CDR2 FQGNSA.

CDR3 DNA sequence: TGTGCCAGCTATCCCGGGGGCGCCGACACTGAAGCTTTCTTT. It yields the protein CASYPGGADTEAFF. The chain uses TRBV6-5 and TRBJ1-1; possibly TRBD1 for D (6 bases). V lost 8 bases and J 3 bases, leaving 16 bases between the germline ends. The V gene's germline CDR1 is MNHEY and CDR2 SVGAGI. The CDR3 loop spans 14 amino acids.

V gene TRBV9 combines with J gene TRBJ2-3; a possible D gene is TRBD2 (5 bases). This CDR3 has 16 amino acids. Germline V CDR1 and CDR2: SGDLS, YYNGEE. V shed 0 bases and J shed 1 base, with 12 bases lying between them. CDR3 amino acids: CASSVGGSRGTDTQYF. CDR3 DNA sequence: TGTGCCAGCAGCGTAGGAGGGAGCCGAGGCACAGATACGCAGTATTTT. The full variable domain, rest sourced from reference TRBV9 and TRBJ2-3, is DSGVTQTPKHLITATGQRVTLRCSPRSGDLSVYWYQQSLDQGLQFLIQYYNGEERAKGNILERFSAQQFPDLHSELNLSSLELGDSALYFCASSVGGSRGTDTQYFGPGTRLTVL.

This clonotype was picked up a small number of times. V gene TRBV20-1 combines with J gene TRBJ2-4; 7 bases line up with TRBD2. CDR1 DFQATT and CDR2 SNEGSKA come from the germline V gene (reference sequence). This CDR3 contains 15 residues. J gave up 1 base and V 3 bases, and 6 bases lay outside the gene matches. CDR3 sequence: CSASRPGGAKNIQYF. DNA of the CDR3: TGCAGTGCTAGTCGCCCCGGGGGGGCCAAAAACATTCAGTACTTC.

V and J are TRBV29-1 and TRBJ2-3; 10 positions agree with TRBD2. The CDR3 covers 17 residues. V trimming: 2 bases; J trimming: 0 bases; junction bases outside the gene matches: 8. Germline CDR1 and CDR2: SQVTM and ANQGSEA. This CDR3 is CSVESVERGGSTDTQYF. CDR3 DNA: TGCAGCGTTGAATCTGTCGAGCGGGGGGGCAGCACAGATACGCAGTATTTT.

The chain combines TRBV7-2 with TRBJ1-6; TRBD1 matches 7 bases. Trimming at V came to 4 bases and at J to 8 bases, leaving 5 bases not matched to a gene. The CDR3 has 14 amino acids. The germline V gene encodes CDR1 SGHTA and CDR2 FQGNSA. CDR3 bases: TGTGCCAGCAGCTACCGGGACAGCTATTCACCCCTCCACTTT. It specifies CASSYRDSYSPLHF.

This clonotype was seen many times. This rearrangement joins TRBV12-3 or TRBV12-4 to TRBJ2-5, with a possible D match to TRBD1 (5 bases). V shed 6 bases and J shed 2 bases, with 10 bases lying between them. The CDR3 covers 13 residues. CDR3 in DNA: TGTGCCAGCAGCCCCGACAGACAAGAGACCCAGTACTTC. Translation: CASSPDRQETQYF.

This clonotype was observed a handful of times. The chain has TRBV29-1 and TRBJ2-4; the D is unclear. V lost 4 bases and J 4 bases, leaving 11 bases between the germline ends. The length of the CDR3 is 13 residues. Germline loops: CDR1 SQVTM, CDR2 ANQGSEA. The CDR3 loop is CSVAPPNKNIQYF. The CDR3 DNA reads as TGCAGCGTTGCGCCGCCTAATAAAAACATTCAGTACTTC.

CDR3 bases: TGTGCCAGCAGCCCCGTCCCCAATGAGCAGTTCTTC. Amino acids: CASSPVPNEQFF. This sequence joins TRBV5-8 and TRBJ2-1; D uncertain. Germline loops: CDR1 SGHTS, CDR2 YDEGEE. Trimming cost V 4 bases and J 6 bases, with 8 bases left between them. This CDR3 is 12 amino acids long.

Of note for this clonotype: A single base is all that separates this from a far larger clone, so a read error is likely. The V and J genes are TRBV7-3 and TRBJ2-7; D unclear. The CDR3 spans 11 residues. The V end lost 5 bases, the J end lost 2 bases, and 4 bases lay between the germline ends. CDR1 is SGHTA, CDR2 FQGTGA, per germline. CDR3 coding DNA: TGTGCCAGCAGCCCCCCCTACGAGCAGTACTTC. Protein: CASSPPYEQYF.

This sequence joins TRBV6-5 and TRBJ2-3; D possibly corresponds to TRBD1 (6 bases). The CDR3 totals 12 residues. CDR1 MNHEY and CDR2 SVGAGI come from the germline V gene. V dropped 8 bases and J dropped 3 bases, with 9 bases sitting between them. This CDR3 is CASGGPTDTQYF. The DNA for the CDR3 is TGTGCCAGCGGGGGCCCAACAGATACGCAGTATTTT.

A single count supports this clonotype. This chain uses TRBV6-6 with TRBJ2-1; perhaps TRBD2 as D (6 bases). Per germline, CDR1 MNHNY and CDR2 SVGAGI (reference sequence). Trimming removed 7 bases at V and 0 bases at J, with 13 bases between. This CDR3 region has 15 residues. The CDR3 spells CASKLNGSSYNEQFF. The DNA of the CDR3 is TGTGCCAGCAAGCTTAACGGGAGCTCCTACAATGAGCAGTTCTTC.

The CDR3 nucleotides are TGTGCCAGCAGCGTAGGTCCCGGGACAGGGGCCTACGAGCAGTACTTC. It translates to CASSVGPGTGAYEQYF. J is TRBJ2-7 and V is TRBV9, with TRBD1 matching 10 bases. The V segment lost 0 bases and the J segment 2 bases; nucleotides outside the gene matches: 5. Germline assignment: CDR1 SGDLS and CDR2 YYNGEE. The CDR3 length is 16 residues.

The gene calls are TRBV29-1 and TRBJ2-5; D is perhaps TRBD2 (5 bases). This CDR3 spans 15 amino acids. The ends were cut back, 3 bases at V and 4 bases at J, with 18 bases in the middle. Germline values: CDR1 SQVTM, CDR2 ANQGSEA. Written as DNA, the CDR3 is TGCAGCGTTGAGCCCCGAGCGGCTCATTTAGAGACCCAGTACTTC. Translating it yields CSVEPRAAHLETQYF.

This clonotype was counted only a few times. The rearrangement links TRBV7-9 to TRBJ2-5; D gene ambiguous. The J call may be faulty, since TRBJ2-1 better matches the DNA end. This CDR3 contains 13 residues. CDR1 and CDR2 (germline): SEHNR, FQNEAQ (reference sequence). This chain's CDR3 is CASSLRLLGEQFF. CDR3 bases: TGTGCCAGCAGCTTACGTCTGCTTGGAGAGCAGTTCTTC.